Below, 6 T cell receptor beta chains from the same sample are listed, as sequenced in a study of high-grade serous ovarian cancer treatment subgroups. Tumor tissue was taken before any definitive surgery or chemotherapy was given. This table comes from immunoSEQ multiplex PCR, and its TCRdb copy is limited to in-frame clones, with some not included. The sample lists around 710 clones, around three quarters seen once, with over 12% in the top ten. Material for sequencing was tumor tissue. The receptors stem from a human donor with high-grade serous ovarian cancer.

The rearrangement joins TRBV7-9 to TRBJ2-1, with a weak D call TRBD1 (5 bases). This CDR3 has 15 amino acids. Germline assignment: CDR1 SEHNR and CDR2 FQNEAQ (reference sequence). V lost 1 base and J lost 4, with 11 bases in between. The CDR3 coding sequence is TGTGCCAGCAGCTTAGGAACAGGAGAGTACAATGAGCAGTTCTTC. Encoded protein: CASSLGTGEYNEQFF.

The J gene is TRBJ1-5, the V gene TRBV19, with D hard to call. Trimming took 3 bases from V and 0 from J, leaving 6 bases between them. CDR1 is LNHDA and CDR2 is SQIVND in the germline V gene (reference sequence). The length of the CDR3 is 14 residues. The CDR3 protein is CASSIQNSNQPQHF. CDR3 in DNA: TGTGCCAGTAGTATCCAGAATAGCAATCAGCCCCAGCATTTT. Drawing the rest from reference TRBV19 and TRBJ1-5, the complete variable domain is DGGITQSPKYLFRKEGQNVTLSCEQNLNHDAMYWYRQDPGQGLRLIYYSQIVNDFQKGDIAEGYSVSREKKESFPLTVTSAQKNPTAFYLCASSIQNSNQPQHFGDGTRLSIL.

V usage is TRBV5-4 and J usage is TRBJ1-2; a weak D match, TRBD1 (6 bases). Trimming left V 4 bases short and J 8 bases short, with 12 bases between. The CDR3 length is 12 residues. The V gene's germline CDR1 is SGHNT and CDR2 YYREEE (reference sequence). The CDR3 DNA follows: TGTGCCAGCAGCACAGGGAGGGGAGGCTACACCTTC. Translated: CASSTGRGGYTF.

This clone turned up a few times. This chain joins TRBV21-1 and TRBJ1-2; the table's TRBD1 call for D was not verified on the DNA. TRBV21-1 is shown as a pseudogene. CDR3 size: 16 residues. CDR3 protein: CASSKSGDRADYGYTF. The CDR3 DNA is TGTGCCAGCAGCAAATCAGGAGACAGGGCGGACTATGGCTACACCTTC.

This sequence joins TRBV2 and TRBJ1-3; D is unresolved. This CDR3 spans 12 amino acids. The germline CDR1 and CDR2 sequences are SNHLY and FYNNEI. Trimming cost V 4 bases and J 2 bases, with 3 bases left between them. The CDR3 coding sequence is TGTGCCAGCAGTGCTACTGGAAACACCATATATTTT. Translating it yields CASSATGNTIYF.

The gene calls are TRBV27 and TRBJ2-1; D ambiguous. V was shortened by 3 bases and J by 7 bases, with 4 bases between the two germline ends. The CDR3 runs 11 residues. From germline, CDR1 is MNHEY and CDR2 SMNVEV (reference sequence). CDR3 bases: TGTGCCAGCAGTTTTATGAATGAGCAGTTCTTC. This encodes CASSFMNEQFF.